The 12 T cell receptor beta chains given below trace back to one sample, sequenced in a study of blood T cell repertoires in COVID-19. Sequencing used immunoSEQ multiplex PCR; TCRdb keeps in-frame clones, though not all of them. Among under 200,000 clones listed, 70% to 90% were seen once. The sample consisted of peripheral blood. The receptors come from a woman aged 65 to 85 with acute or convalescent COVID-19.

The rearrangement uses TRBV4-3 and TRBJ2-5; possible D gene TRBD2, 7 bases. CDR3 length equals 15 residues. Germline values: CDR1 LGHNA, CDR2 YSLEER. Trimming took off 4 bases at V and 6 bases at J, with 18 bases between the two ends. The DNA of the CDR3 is TGCGCCAGCAGCCTCCAGGGGAGGGACGGGCAGACCCAGTACTTC. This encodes CASSLQGRDGQTQYF.

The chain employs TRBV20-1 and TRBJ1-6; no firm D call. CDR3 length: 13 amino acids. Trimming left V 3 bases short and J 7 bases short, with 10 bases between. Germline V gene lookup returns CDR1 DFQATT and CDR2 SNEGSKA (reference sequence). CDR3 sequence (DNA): TGCAGTGCTAGTGACACAACCAATTCACCCCTCCACTTT. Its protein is CSASDTTNSPLHF.

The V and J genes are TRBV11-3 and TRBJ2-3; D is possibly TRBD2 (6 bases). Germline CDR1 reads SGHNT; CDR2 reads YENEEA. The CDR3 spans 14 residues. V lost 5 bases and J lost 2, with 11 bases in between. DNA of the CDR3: TGTGCCAGCAGCCTGACTAGATCCACAGATACGCAGTATTTT. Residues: CASSLTRSTDTQYF. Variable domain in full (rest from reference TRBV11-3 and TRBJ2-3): EAGVVQSPRYKIIEKKQPVAFWCNPISGHNTLYWYLQNLGQGPELLIRYENEEAVDDSQLPKDRFSAERLKGVDSTLKIQPAELGDSAVYLCASSLTRSTDTQYFGPGTRLTVL.

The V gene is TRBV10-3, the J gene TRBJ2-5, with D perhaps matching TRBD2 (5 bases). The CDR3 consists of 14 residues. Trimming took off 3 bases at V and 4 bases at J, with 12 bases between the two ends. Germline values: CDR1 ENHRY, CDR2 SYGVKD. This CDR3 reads CAISDPVGGETQYF. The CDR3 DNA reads TGTGCCATCAGTGATCCGGTAGGAGGAGAGACCCAGTACTTC.

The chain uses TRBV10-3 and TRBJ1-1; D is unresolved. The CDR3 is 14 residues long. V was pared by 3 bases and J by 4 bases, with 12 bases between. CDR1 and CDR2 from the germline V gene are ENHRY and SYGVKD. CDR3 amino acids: CAISEGRGGTEAFF. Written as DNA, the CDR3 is TGTGCCATCAGTGAAGGGCGGGGAGGCACTGAAGCTTTCTTT.

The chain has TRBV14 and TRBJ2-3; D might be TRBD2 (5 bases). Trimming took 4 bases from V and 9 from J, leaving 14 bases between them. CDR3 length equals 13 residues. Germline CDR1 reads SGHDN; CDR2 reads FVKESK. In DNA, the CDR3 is TGTGCCAGCAGCCCGCGGCTCGGGATCACGCAGTATTTT. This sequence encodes CASSPRLGITQYF.

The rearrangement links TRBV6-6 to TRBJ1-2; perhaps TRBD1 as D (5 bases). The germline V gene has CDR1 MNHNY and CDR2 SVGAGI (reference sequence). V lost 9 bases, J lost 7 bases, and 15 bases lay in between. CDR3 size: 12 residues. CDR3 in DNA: TGTGCCAGTACAGGCTACGATTTTGGCTACACCTTC. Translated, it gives CASTGYDFGYTF.

CDR3 sequence (DNA): TGTGCCAGCAGTTATTCGGAAAAACTGTTTTTT. Translated, it gives CASSYSEKLFF. V and J are TRBV6-2 or TRBV6-3 and TRBJ1-4; D remains unclear. V lost 3 bases and J lost 8, with 4 bases in between. Germline loops: CDR1 MNHEY, CDR2 SVGEGT. The CDR3 covers 11 residues.

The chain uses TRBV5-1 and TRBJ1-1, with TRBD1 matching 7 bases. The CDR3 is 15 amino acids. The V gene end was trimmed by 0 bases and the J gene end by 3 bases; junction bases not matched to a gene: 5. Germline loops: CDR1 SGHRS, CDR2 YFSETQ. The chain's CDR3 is CASSLDTQGDTEAFF. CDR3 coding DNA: TGCGCCAGCAGCTTGGACACTCAGGGGGACACTGAAGCTTTCTTT.

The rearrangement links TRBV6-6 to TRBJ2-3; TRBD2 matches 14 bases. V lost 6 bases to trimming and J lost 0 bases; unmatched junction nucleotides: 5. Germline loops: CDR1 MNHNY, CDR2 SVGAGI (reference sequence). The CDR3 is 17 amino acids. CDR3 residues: CASSRGTSGGSTDTQYF. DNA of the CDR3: TGTGCCAGCAGCCGAGGGACTAGCGGGGGTAGCACAGATACGCAGTATTTT.

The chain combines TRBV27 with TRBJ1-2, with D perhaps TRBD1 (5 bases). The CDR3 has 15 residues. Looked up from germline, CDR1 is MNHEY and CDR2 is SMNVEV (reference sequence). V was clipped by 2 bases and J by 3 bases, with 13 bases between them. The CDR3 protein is CASSLDPTGYYGYTF. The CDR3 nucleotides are TGTGCCAGCAGTTTAGACCCCACAGGCTACTATGGCTACACCTTC.

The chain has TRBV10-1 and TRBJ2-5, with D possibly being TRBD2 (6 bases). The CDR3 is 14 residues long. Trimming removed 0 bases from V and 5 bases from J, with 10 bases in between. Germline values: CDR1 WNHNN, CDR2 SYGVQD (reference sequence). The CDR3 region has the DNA TGCGCCAGCAGTGAGTCGTTTGGAGGGGAGACCCAGTACTTC. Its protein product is CASSESFGGETQYF.